The entry below gives a single T cell receptor (beta chain) sequence along with its context. The antigen remains unidentified. Here immunoSEQ multiplex PCR was the method, and the copy in TCRdb shows in-frame clones only, minus some. The sample lists around 15,000 clones; approximately 85% were seen once. There are 16 residues in the CDR3. J was trimmed by 7 bases and V by 3 bases; bases with no gene match: 15. Germline CDR1 reads SGDLS; CDR2 reads YYNGEE. This specimen comes from a study of T cells in localized non-small cell lung cancer. Whole-study results and caveats: In the blood, greater T cell density corresponded to longer overall survival. Heterogeneity stays possible, as sequencing covered only one tumor region. In adjacent lung appeared a median 57 of the top 100 tumor clones. Clonality peaked in uninvolved adjacent lung rather than tumor.

The origin of this receptor is a male donor at least 60 years old with stage I lung adenocarcinoma. This specimen consisted of peripheral blood, obtained before any cancer treatment. V gene TRBV9 combines with J gene TRBJ2-7; 8 bases align to TRBD2. The CDR3 bases are TGTGCCAGCAGCGCGAAGGGGAGCGGGGGCGCGGGAGAGCAGTACTTC. Translating gives CASSAKGSGGAGEQYF.